The clone carrying this T cell receptor (beta chain) was observed a single time. Its antigen is unknown. This entry comes from a study of cytomegalovirus exposure and HLA in healthy donors. Study-wide background: There were 300 to 400 genotyped donors. Of these, 81% fell in the genetic ancestry cluster associated with self-reported Caucasian donors. Overall study results and limits: DRB1 showed the most TCR associations and HLA-C the fewest in a later analysis, as rates varied by HLA locus.

The CDR3 is made up of 13 amino acids. From germline, CDR1 is SNHLY and CDR2 FYNNEI. The trim removed 3 bases at V and 4 bases at J, leaving 2 bases unmatched. With 60 Vbeta and 13 Jbeta primers, the PCR was carried out. This table comes from immunoSEQ multiplex PCR, and its TCRdb copy is limited to in-frame clones, with some not included. In the table there are around 160,000 clones, around 67% of which are singletons. The sample was PBMCs. V is TRBV2 and J is TRBJ1-2, with 7 bases identical to TRBD1. The TCR comes from a woman aged 18 to 35 in good health and CMV-seronegative. The CDR3 loop reads CASSEGTAYGYTF. CDR3 in DNA: TGTGCCAGCAGTGAGGGGACAGCCTATGGCTACACCTTC.